The source of this TCR beta chain is a study of monozygotic twins with cystic fibrosis. Study-level background: Libraries were built from approximately 3 micrograms of fragmented DNA using about 15 PCR cycles.

Findings of the study overall: Median Simpson clonality of roughly 0.01 suggested naive T cells predominated. Co-twins had the most similar V usage for 13 of 16 pairs, J for 8. Nucleotide-identical clonotype sharing was significantly higher within monozygotic CF twin pairs than between unrelated CF individuals.

The data were produced by immunoSEQ multiplex PCR, yet TCRdb's version contains in-frame clones alone and is incomplete. Counted here are around 30,000 clones, just over 90% occurring once; the ten biggest clones make up approximately 0.54%. Germline-derived CDR1 and CDR2 are MNHNY and SVGAGI (reference sequence). This CDR3 has 15 residues. V dropped 10 bases and J dropped 5; count of bases not matched to a gene: 15. As regards this clone: Its specificity is not known.

The chain employs TRBV6-6 and TRBJ2-5; 8 bases line up with TRBD2. This sequence originates from a girl aged 2-10 years with cystic fibrosis. Sequencing was performed on blood. CDR3 nucleotide sequence: TGTGCCACCCGCAAAACCGGGACTAGGGGTGAGACCCAGTACTTC. Encoded protein: CATRKTGTRGETQYF.